This T cell receptor beta chain originates from a study of blood T cell repertoires in COVID-19. Study overall: The United States, Italy and Spain provided the acute and convalescent COVID-19 samples. Sample material is recorded as cDNA or gDNA derived from T cells, B-cell-depleted T cells, or PBMCs.

Details on this clone: In the same sample, other DNA sequences code for this CDR3.

TCRdb's table, derived via immunoSEQ multiplex PCR, lists solely in-frame clones and lacks some. This sample has 150,000 to 250,000 clones, with around 81% found just once. Enrollees, about 18 to 90 years old, lived in about two dozen US areas. From germline, CDR1 is WSHSY and CDR2 SAAADI. The ends were cut back, 0 bases at V and 7 bases at J, with 7 bases in the middle. CDR3 length: 14 amino acids. This receptor was identified in a man in his forties who had recovered from COVID-19. The V gene is TRBV10-2, the J gene TRBJ1-6, with D maybe TRBD1 (6 bases). The specimen sequenced was PBMCs or T cells enriched from blood (not recorded which). CDR3 DNA sequence: TGCGCCAGCAGTGAGTCTACAGGGAATTCACCCCTCCACTTT. The encoded protein is CASSESTGNSPLHF.